What follows are 18 T cell receptor beta chains derived from one specimen sequenced in a study of control samples from healthy donors and cancer patients. The data were produced by immunoSEQ multiplex PCR, yet TCRdb's version contains in-frame clones alone and is incomplete. Of around 19,000 clones in the sample, roughly 80% were seen once. Sequenced input: PBMCs. The receptors shown here come from a woman aged 65 to 85 with lung cancer.

This clone was counted a single time. One junction end does not reproduce the germline sequence, and a read error may be involved. The chain carries TRBV12-3 or TRBV12-4 and TRBJ1-1; 7 bases are shared with TRBD1. The CDR3 is made up of 11 amino acids. CDR3 region: CASSWNEGAVF. CDR3 DNA sequence: TGTGCCAGCAGTTGGAATGAGGGGGCTGTCTTT.

In its sample, this clone was seen once. The chain is built from TRBV10-3 and TRBJ2-1; 8 bases align to TRBD2. Per germline, CDR1 ENHRY and CDR2 SYGVKD. CDR3 length: 15 residues. J lost 6 bases, V lost 10 bases, and 14 bases had no gene match. The CDR3 nucleotides read TGTGCCACCAGGCGGGACGGGAGGGGGGGCAATGAGCAGTTCTTC. It translates to CATRRDGRGGNEQFF.

This clone appeared a single time. The CDR3 sequence: CASSQAAAWGAQETQYF. DNA of the CDR3: TGCGCCAGCAGCCAAGCCGCGGCCTGGGGGGCCCAAGAGACCCAGTACTTC. This rearrangement joins TRBV4-3 to TRBJ2-5; D may be TRBD1 or TRBD2 (6 bases each). This CDR3 contains 17 residues. Germline V gives CDR1 LGHNA, CDR2 YSLEER. V was pared by 1 base and J by 1 base, with 16 bases between.

This chain joins TRBV7-2 and TRBJ2-2; 7 nucleotides agree with TRBD2. CDR3 length: 16 amino acids. The V gene's germline CDR1 is SGHTA and CDR2 FQGNSA. With 4 bases clipped from V and 6 bases from J, the junction kept 11 bases outside the gene matches. The CDR3 spells CASSSTGFGGAGELFF. The CDR3 DNA reads as TGTGCCAGCAGCTCGACGGGCTTTGGGGGGGCCGGGGAGCTGTTTTTT.

V and J are TRBV5-1 and TRBJ2-6; D is uncertain. Germline V gene sequence: CDR1 SGHRS, CDR2 YFSETQ. With 1 base removed from V and 0 bases from J, the gap between germline ends came to 5 bases. The CDR3 has 15 residues. The CDR3 sequence: CASSLRSSGANVLTF. Here the CDR3 DNA reads TGCGCCAGCAGCTTGCGAAGCTCTGGGGCCAACGTCCTGACTTTC.

The chain links TRBV30 to TRBJ2-2, with D tentatively TRBD1 or TRBD2 (5 bases each). The CDR3 extends over 13 amino acids. V shed 5 bases and J shed 6 bases, with 13 bases lying between them. Germline lookup yields CDR1 GTSNPN and CDR2 SVGIG (reference sequence). The CDR3 DNA reads as TGTGCCTGGCACCCGGTGGGGGCCGGGGAGCTGTTTTTT. It codes for CAWHPVGAGELFF.

V usage is TRBV12-3 or TRBV12-4 and J usage is TRBJ1-2, with D possibly TRBD1 on 5 matching bases. V lost 4 bases and J lost 4, with 10 bases in between. The length of the CDR3 is 13 residues. The chain's CDR3 is CASSSRQGYGYTF. The CDR3 coding sequence is TGTGCCAGCAGTTCCAGGCAGGGCTATGGCTACACCTTC.

This chain links TRBV9 with TRBJ2-3; TRBD1 matches at 9 bases. V gave up 5 bases and J gave up 0 bases; unmatched junction bases: 4. The CDR3 consists of 15 residues. The V gene's germline CDR1 is SGDLS and CDR2 YYNGEE. The DNA of the CDR3 is TGTGCCAGCAGTGGACAGGGGCAGAGCACAGATACGCAGTATTTT. It codes for CASSGQGQSTDTQYF.

This clone was seen a few times. The chain has TRBV4-3 and TRBJ2-7, with 7 bases fitting TRBD1. Germline CDR1 reads LGHNA; CDR2 reads YSLEER. V was pared by 1 base and J by 4 bases, with 7 bases of the junction left unmatched. The length of the CDR3 is 15 residues. CDR3 nucleotide sequence: TGCGCCAGCAGCCAAGGTACGGGGACAGCTTACGAGCAGTACTTC. The encoded protein is CASSQGTGTAYEQYF.

The chain combines TRBV2 with TRBJ2-3; D unclear. The length of the CDR3 is 11 residues. The V end was cut by 7 bases, the J end by 5 bases, with 7 bases between. Germline V gene lookup returns CDR1 SNHLY and CDR2 FYNNEI. CDR3 sequence (DNA): TGTGCCAGCACACGCTTAGATACGCAGTATTTT. Its protein is CASTRLDTQYF.

The chain employs TRBV7-9 and TRBJ2-1, with a weak D call TRBD1 (6 bases). The V gene's germline CDR1 is SEHNR and CDR2 FQNEAQ (reference sequence). This CDR3 region has 13 residues. V was shortened by 10 bases and J by 0 bases, with 10 bases between the two germline ends. The CDR3 region is CATDRSSYNEQFF. The CDR3 DNA follows: TGTGCCACCGACAGGAGCTCCTACAATGAGCAGTTCTTC.

This chain uses TRBV7-2 with TRBJ2-3; TRBD2 is a possible D gene (5 bases). The V gene lost 1 base and the J gene lost 2 bases, with 10 bases spanning the gap. The CDR3 loop spans 15 amino acids. Germline V CDR1 and CDR2: SGHTA, FQGNSA. The CDR3 DNA follows: TGTGCCAGCAGCTTAGGGAGGCCCTACACAGATACGCAGTATTTT. Protein: CASSLGRPYTDTQYF.

This clone was seen once. The chain combines TRBV5-6 with TRBJ2-7, with D hard to call. This CDR3 has 12 amino acids. V was pared by 3 bases and J by 0 bases, with 4 bases between. Germline lookup yields CDR1 SGHDT and CDR2 YYEEEE. CDR3 region: CASSWSSYEQYF. Written as DNA, the CDR3 is TGTGCCAGCAGCTGGAGCTCCTACGAGCAGTACTTC.

This clone was recorded a few times. CDR3 in DNA: TGTGCCAGCAGTTTCGGGGCGCTGGAGAACACCGGGGAGCTGTTTTTT. As protein: CASSFGALENTGELFF. The chain combines TRBV6-6 with TRBJ2-2, with D perhaps given as TRBD1 or TRBD2 (5 bases each). The V and J ends lost 4 bases and 1 base respectively, with 13 bases between them. The V gene's germline CDR1 is MNHNY and CDR2 SVGAGI (reference sequence). The CDR3 loop spans 16 amino acids.

The chain joins TRBV3-1 (or the pseudogene TRBV3-2) to TRBJ1-2; D not certain. CDR1 LGHDT and CDR2 YNNKEL come from the germline V gene (reference sequence). V was cut by 2 bases and J by 6 bases, with 10 bases left in between. This CDR3 has 13 amino acids. In DNA, the CDR3 is TGTGCCAGCAGCCAAATGGGAGGGAATGGCTACACCTTC. Its protein is CASSQMGGNGYTF.

The chain links TRBV5-1 to TRBJ1-6, with 9 bases lining up with TRBD1. The germline V gene encodes CDR1 SGHRS and CDR2 YFSETQ. V shed 0 bases and J 7 bases; nucleotides not matched to a gene: 5. The CDR3 totals 16 residues. The CDR3 loop reads CASSLAGTGKNSPLHF. CDR3 in DNA: TGCGCCAGCAGCTTGGCCGGGACAGGGAAAAATTCACCCCTCCACTTT.

This sequence joins TRBV18 and TRBJ1-1; D not resolved. The CDR3 has 13 residues. The V end was cut by 1 base, the J end by 1 base, with 4 bases between. Germline V CDR1 and CDR2: KGHSH, LQKENI. In DNA, the CDR3 is TGTGCCAGCTCACCACAAGAGAACACTGAAGCTTTCTTT. Translated: CASSPQENTEAFF.

This rearrangement joins TRBV9 to TRBJ2-2, with D uncertain. The CDR3 is made up of 14 amino acids. V was cut by 0 bases and J by 1 base, with 4 bases left in between. CDR1 and CDR2 (germline): SGDLS, YYNGEE. CDR3 in amino acids: CASSVEGNTGELFF. DNA for the CDR3: TGTGCCAGCAGCGTAGAGGGGAACACCGGGGAGCTGTTTTTT.